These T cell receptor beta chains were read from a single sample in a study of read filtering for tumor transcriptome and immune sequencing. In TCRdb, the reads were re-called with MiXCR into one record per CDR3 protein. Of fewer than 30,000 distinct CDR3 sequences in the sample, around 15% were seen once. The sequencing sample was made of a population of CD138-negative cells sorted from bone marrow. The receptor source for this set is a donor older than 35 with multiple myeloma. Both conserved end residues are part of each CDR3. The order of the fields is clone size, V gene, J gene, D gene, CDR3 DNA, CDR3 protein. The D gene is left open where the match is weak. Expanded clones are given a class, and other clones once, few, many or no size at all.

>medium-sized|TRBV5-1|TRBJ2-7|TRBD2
TGCGCCAGCAGCTTGGCGGGGACTAGCGGGGGCTACGAGCAGTACTTC
CASSLAGTSGGYEQYF
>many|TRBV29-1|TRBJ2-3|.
TGCAGCGTCCCCGACGGAGGGTCCCAAAGCACAGATACGCAGTATTTT
CSVPDGGSQSTDTQYF
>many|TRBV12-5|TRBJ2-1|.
TGTGCTAGTTTAAGGACAGCTGACAATGAGCAGTTCTTC
CASLRTADNEQFF
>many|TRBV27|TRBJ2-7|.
TGTACTACTTTATCAAGGGGTACCTACGAGCAGTACTTC
CTTLSRGTYEQYF
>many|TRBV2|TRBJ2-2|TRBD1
TGTGCCAGCAGGCTTACAGGGGTCACCGGGGAGCTGTTTTTT
CASRLTGVTGELFF
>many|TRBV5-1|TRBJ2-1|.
TGCGCCAGCAGCTTGGGGCACCAATACAATGAGCAGTTCTTC
CASSLGHQYNEQFF
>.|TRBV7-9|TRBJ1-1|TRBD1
TGCGCCTGCAGCAGCGGATGGACAGGGGGCATCGGCACTGAAGCTTTCTTT
CACSSGWTGGIGTEAFF
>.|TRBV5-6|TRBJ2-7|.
TGTGCCAGCAGCTTATCCGGGGAAGTCCCTGACGAGCAGTACTTC
CASSLSGEVPDEQYF
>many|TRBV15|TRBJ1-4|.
TGTGCCACCAGCAGAGGAAGAATAGCTAATGAAAAACTGTTTTTT
CATSRGRIANEKLFF
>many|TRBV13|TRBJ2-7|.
TGTGCCAGCAGCGGGACACAGGGTGAACAAAGGGACGAGCAGTACTTC
CASSGTQGEQRDEQYF
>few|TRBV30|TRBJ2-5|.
TGTGCCTGGACACCCCCGAACCCCGGGGAGCAGTACTTC
CAWTPPNPGEQYF
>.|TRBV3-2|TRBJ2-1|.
TGTGCCAGCAGCCAAAAGGCCCAGGGTTATGAGCAGTTCTTC
CASSQKAQGYEQFF
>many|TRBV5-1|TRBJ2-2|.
TGCGCCAGCAGCTTGGGGGTCTCCGGGGAGCTGTTTTTT
CASSLGVSGELFF
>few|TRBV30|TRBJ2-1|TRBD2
TGTGCCTGGACCTGGGAGCGGGATGGTGAGCAGTTCTTC
CAWTWERDGEQFF
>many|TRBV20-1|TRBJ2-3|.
TGCAGTGCTAGAGATAGATTTTGGGTTAACACAGATACGCAGTATTTT
CSARDRFWVNTDTQYF
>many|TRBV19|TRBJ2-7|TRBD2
TGTGCCAGTAGTACCCAATACGGGGGTGCAGCGGGAGTTTACGAGCAGTACTTC
CASSTQYGGAAGVYEQYF
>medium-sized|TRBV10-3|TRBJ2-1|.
TGTGCCATGCGGGACAACTACAATGAGCAGTTCTTC
CAMRDNYNEQFF
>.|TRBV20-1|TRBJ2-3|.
TGCAGTGCTAGAGATCTGGACAAAAGCACAGATACGCAGTATTTT
CSARDLDKSTDTQYF
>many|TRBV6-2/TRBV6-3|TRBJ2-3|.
TGTGCCAGCAGTTACTCGCAGCGTTCCCTTCGAGGAGATACGCAGTATTTT
CASSYSQRSLRGDTQYF
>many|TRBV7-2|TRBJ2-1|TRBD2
TGTGCCAGCAGCACCCAACCGGGACTAGCGGGAGGGCTTGGGAATGAGCAGTTCTTC
CASSTQPGLAGGLGNEQFF
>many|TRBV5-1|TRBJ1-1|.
TGCGCCAGCAGCTTGGGTCAGATCAGCACTGAAGCTTTCTTT
CASSLGQISTEAFF
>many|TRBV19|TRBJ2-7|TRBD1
TGTGCCAGTAGCAACCATGGGCAGGGGGCGGACGAGCAGTACTTC
CASSNHGQGADEQYF
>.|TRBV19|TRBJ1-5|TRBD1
TGTGCCAGTAGCGGACAGGGTGGTAATCAGCCCCAGCATTTT
CASSGQGGNQPQHF
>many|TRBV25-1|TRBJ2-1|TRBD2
TGTGCCAGCAGTGAAAGCGGGATTCATTACAATGAGCAGTTCTTC
CASSESGIHYNEQFF
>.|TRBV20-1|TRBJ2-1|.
TGCAGTGCTAGGGATCGCTACAATGAGCAGTCCTTC
CSARDRYNEQSF
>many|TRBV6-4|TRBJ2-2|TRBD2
TGTGCCAGCAGTGATAGGGCGGGAGACCCCGGGGAGCTGTTTTTT
CASSDRAGDPGELFF
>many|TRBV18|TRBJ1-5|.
TGTGCCAGCTCACCAATAAGCGGGGGAACCCAGCCCCAGCATTTT
CASSPISGGTQPQHF
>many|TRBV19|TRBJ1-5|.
TGTGCCAGCCGTAGGGGAAATCAGCCCCAGCATTTT
CASRRGNQPQHF
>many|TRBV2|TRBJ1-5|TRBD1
TGTGCCAGTCGGACAGGGGGCGGCAATCAGCCCCAGCATTTT
CASRTGGGNQPQHF
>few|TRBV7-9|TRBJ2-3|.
TGTTCCAGCAGCTTAGGGGTCCGCACAGATACGCAGTATTTT
CSSSLGVRTDTQYF
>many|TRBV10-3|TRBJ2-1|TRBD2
TGTGCCATCATGTGGACTAGCGGTAATGAGCAGTTCTTC
CAIMWTSGNEQFF
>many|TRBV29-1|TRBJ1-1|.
TGCAGCGTTGCCTATCTTCACACTGAAGCTTTCTTT
CSVAYLHTEAFF
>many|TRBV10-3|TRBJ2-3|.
TGTGCCATCAGTGGGACTACCAGCACAGATACGCAGTATTTT
CAISGTTSTDTQYF
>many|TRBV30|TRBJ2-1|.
TGTGCCTGGAGGCGCGGGAATTGGAATGAGCAGTTCTTC
CAWRRGNWNEQFF
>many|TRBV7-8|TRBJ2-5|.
TGTGCCAGCAGCTCCGATGGACGACAAGAGACCCAGTACTTC
CASSSDGRQETQYF
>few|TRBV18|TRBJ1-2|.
TGTGCCAGCTCACCGACAGTTAACTATGGCTACACCTTC
CASSPTVNYGYTF